This TCR beta chain is drawn from a study of shared clonotypes between healthy human individuals. Naivety among CD8 cells was defined by CD45RO negativity and positive CCR7 selection, thereby excluding terminally differentiated effector memory CD45RA+ cells. Study donors comprised healthy, HIV-negative adults devoid of recent acute infection or vaccination. Per the germline V gene, CDR1 is SQVTM and CDR2 is ANQGSEA. The CDR3 spans 13 residues. With 0 bases removed from V and 2 bases from J, the gap between germline ends came to 6 bases. Sequencing used immunoSEQ multiplex PCR; TCRdb keeps in-frame clones, though not all of them. The sample lists millions of clones, about 95% occurring once.

V is TRBV29-1 and J is TRBJ2-3, with D unresolved. This sequence originates from a man between 18 and 29 years old in good health. Sequencing was done on a sample of naive CD8+ T cells sorted from blood. The CDR3, as DNA: TGCAGCGTTGAAGATGGTGCCACAGATACGCAGTATTTT. The encoded protein is CSVEDGATDTQYF.